The 10 T cell receptor beta chains below come from one sample, sequenced in a study of identical twins. TCRdb reanalysed the 5' RACE reads using MiXCR and keeps one entry per CDR3 protein. This table has hundreds of thousands of distinct CDR3 sequences, approximately 20% appearing once. This sample also belongs to another study, concerning yellow fever vaccine responses in identical twins.

The sequencing input was CD4+ T cells sorted from blood. The origin of the receptors is a woman between 18 and 29 years old in good health.

This clonotype was observed many times. The chain joins TRBV12-3 or TRBV12-4 to TRBJ1-4; D gene unclear. The V end was cut by 3 bases, the J end by 0 bases, with 11 bases between. There are 16 residues in the CDR3. The CDR3 DNA is TGTGCCAGCAGTTTCTGGCAGCCGGCAACTAATGAAAAACTGTTTTTT. Residues: CASSFWQPATNEKLFF.

This clonotype was found a few times. V is TRBV7-9 and J is TRBJ2-3, with TRBD2 matching over 11 bases. The CDR3 contains 15 residues. The germline gives CDR1 SEHNR, CDR2 FQNEAQ (reference sequence). V trimming: 5 bases; J trimming: 3 bases; junction bases outside the gene matches: 4. CDR3 loop: CASSQGTSGTDTQYF. CDR3 DNA sequence: TGTGCCAGCAGCCAAGGGACTAGCGGAACAGATACGCAGTATTTT.

This clonotype occurred a few times. V is TRBV20-1 and J is TRBJ2-3; 7 bases match TRBD1. The trim removed 6 bases at V and 0 bases at J, leaving 12 bases unmatched. The germline V gene encodes CDR1 DFQATT and CDR2 SNEGSKA (reference sequence). The CDR3 totals 16 residues. The CDR3 loop is CSAGAYRGASTDTQYF. The CDR3 nucleotides read TGCAGTGCGGGGGCATACAGGGGTGCTAGCACAGATACGCAGTATTTT.

The chain employs TRBV7-6 and TRBJ2-5; D ambiguous. V was pared by 2 bases and J by 5 bases, with 12 bases between. CDR1 and CDR2 from the germline V gene are SGHVS and FNYEAQ. CDR3 length equals 14 residues. DNA for the CDR3: TGTGCCAGCAGCTTAATGGAAGCAGTTGAGACCCAGTACTTC. Amino acids: CASSLMEAVETQYF. The full variable domain, with the rest looked up from reference TRBV7-6 and TRBJ2-5, is GAGVSQSPRYKVTKRGQDVALRCDPISGHVSLYWYRQALGQGPEFLTYFNYEAQQDKSGLPNDRFSAERPEGSISTLTIQRTEQRDSAMYRCASSLMEAVETQYFGPGTRLLVL.

This clonotype was picked up a small number of times. The chain combines TRBV6-2 or TRBV6-3 with TRBJ2-6, with TRBD1 identical over 7 bases. This CDR3 region has 16 residues. CDR1 and CDR2 (germline): MNHEY, SVGEGT. V dropped 7 bases and J dropped 2; count of bases not matched to a gene: 8. The CDR3 loop is CASKDNDRAGANVLTF. CDR3 coding DNA: TGTGCCAGCAAGGATAATGACAGGGCTGGGGCCAACGTCCTGACTTTC.

The chain combines TRBV5-6 with TRBJ2-4, with no clear D. CDR1 is SGHDT and CDR2 is YYEEEE in the germline V gene. V was trimmed by 0 bases and J by 3 bases, leaving 13 bases between them. The length of the CDR3 is 16 residues. The chain's CDR3 is CASSLAGAFGKNIQYF. DNA for the CDR3: TGTGCCAGCAGCTTGGCCGGAGCGTTCGGCAAAAACATTCAGTACTTC. The full variable domain, rest sourced from reference TRBV5-6 and TRBJ2-4, is DAGVTQSPTHLIKTRGQQVTLRCSPKSGHDTVSWYQQALGQGPQFIFQYYEEEERQRGNFPDRFSGHQFPNYSSELNVNALLLGDSALYLCASSLAGAFGKNIQYFGAGTRLSVL.

The chain joins TRBV7-6 to TRBJ2-1; D is unclear. Germline CDR1 is SGHVS and CDR2 is FNYEAQ. V was trimmed by 1 base and J by 5 bases, leaving 15 bases between them. The CDR3 sequence is 16 residues long. In DNA, the CDR3 is TGTGCCAGCAGCTTAGTTTGGCAGAAAAGCCACAATGAGCAGTTCTTC. This translates into CASSLVWQKSHNEQFF.

V gene TRBV3-1 combines with J gene TRBJ2-2; D is possibly TRBD2 (5 bases). The length of the CDR3 is 15 residues. Trimming left V 1 base short and J 6 bases short, with 12 bases between. In germline, CDR1 is LGHDT, CDR2 YNNKEL (reference sequence). CDR3 sequence (DNA): TGTGCCAGCAGCCAAGGGGTCGGGGTAGCCGGGGAGCTGTTTTTT. Protein: CASSQGVGVAGELFF. Filled out from reference TRBV3-1 and TRBJ2-2, the complete variable domain reads DTAVSQTPKYLVTQMGNDKSIKCEQNLGHDTMYWYKQDSKKFLKIMFSYNNKELIINETVPNRFSPKSPDKAHLNLHINSLELGDSAVYFCASSQGVGVAGELFFGEGSRLTVL.

Here the CDR3 DNA reads TGTGCCACCGCAGGCGGGGTGGATGAGCAGTTCTTC. It codes for CATAGGVDEQFF. The chain joins TRBV10-3 to TRBJ2-1; possible D gene TRBD2, 6 bases. The CDR3 contains 12 residues. Germline CDR1 is ENHRY and CDR2 is SYGVKD. Trimming cost V 10 bases and J 8 bases, with 15 bases left between them.

This chain connects TRBV20-1 to TRBJ2-2; possibly TRBD2 for D (7 bases). Germline-derived CDR1 and CDR2 are DFQATT and SNEGSKA (reference sequence). CDR3 length: 16 amino acids. Deletions cut 0 bases from V and 6 bases from J, with 17 bases between. Here the CDR3 reads CSARDNGGAYSGELFF. CDR3 nucleotides: TGCAGTGCTAGAGATAATGGGGGGGCATACTCCGGGGAGCTGTTTTTT.